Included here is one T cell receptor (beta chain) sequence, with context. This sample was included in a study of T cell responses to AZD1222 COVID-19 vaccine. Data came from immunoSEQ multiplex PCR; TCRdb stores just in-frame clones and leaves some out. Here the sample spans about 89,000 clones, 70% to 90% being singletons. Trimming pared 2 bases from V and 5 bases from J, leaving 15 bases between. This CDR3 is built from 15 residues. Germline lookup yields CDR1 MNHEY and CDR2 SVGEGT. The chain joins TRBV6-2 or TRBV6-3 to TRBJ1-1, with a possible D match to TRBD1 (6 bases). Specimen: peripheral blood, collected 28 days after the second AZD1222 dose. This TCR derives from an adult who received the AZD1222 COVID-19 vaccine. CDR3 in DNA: TGTGCCAGCAGTTACCTCGGGGGGCATAGGACTGAAGCTTTCTTT. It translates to CASSYLGGHRTEAFF.